The 23 T cell receptor beta chains given below trace back to one sample, sequenced in a study of T-cell reconstitution after alpha-beta-depleted transplantation in children. Preparation of the TCRbeta library used unique molecular identifiers. TCRdb processed the PCR reads anew with MiXCR; each CDR3 protein has one entry. The data hold hundreds of thousands of distinct CDR3 sequences, with about 15% observed a single time. The sample in question was PBMCs from the stem cell graft donor, obtained from the stem cell graft. These receptors all stem from a human donor who donated a stem cell graft to a child with acute myeloid leukemia.

This clonotype was counted only a few times. This rearrangement joins TRBV11-3 to TRBJ1-1; TRBD1 matches at 8 bases. Germline V gene sequence: CDR1 SGHNT, CDR2 YENEEA. V shed 5 bases, J shed 8 bases, and the junction held 13 bases outside the gene matches. This CDR3 is 15 amino acids long. The CDR3 coding sequence is TGTGCCAGCAGCCCTGTGGCCGACAGGGGCGAAGAAGCTTTCTTT. Translated, it gives CASSPVADRGEEAFF. The full variable domain, rest sourced from reference TRBV11-3 and TRBJ1-1, is EAGVVQSPRYKIIEKKQPVAFWCNPISGHNTLYWYLQNLGQGPELLIRYENEEAVDDSQLPKDRFSAERLKGVDSTLKIQPAELGDSAVYLCASSPVADRGEEAFFGQGTRLTVV.

The chain has TRBV7-9 and TRBJ2-1; D may be TRBD1 or TRBD2 (5 bases each). Trimming took off 6 bases at V and 10 bases at J, with 10 bases between the two ends. The CDR3 is made up of 11 amino acids. Germline CDR1 and CDR2: SEHNR and FQNEAQ (reference sequence). Here the CDR3 reads CASRLGTEQFF. In DNA, the CDR3 is TGTGCCAGCAGATTGGGGACGGAGCAGTTCTTC.

The chain employs TRBV11-3 and TRBJ2-7; 8 nucleotides align to TRBD1. V was pared by 5 bases and J by 7 bases, with 13 bases of the junction left unmatched. CDR1 and CDR2 from the germline V gene are SGHNT and YENEEA. This CDR3 is built from 15 residues. The CDR3 region is CASSRPGTGPREQYF. CDR3 DNA: TGTGCCAGCAGCCGTCCGGGGACAGGCCCACGAGAGCAGTACTTC.

CDR3 in amino acids: CASSVALSGGYNEQFF. The CDR3 region has the DNA TGTGCCAGCAGCGTAGCTCTCAGCGGGGGCTACAATGAGCAGTTCTTC. The chain recombines TRBV9 with TRBJ2-1; 8 bases are shared with TRBD2. Germline CDR1 SGDLS, CDR2 YYNGEE. This CDR3 region has 16 residues. Losses at the gene ends were 0 bases for V and 3 bases for J; bases not matched to a gene: 5. The full variable domain, with the rest looked up from reference TRBV9 and TRBJ2-1, is DSGVTQTPKHLITATGQRVTLRCSPRSGDLSVYWYQQSLDQGLQFLIQYYNGEERAKGNILERFSAQQFPDLHSELNLSSLELGDSALYFCASSVALSGGYNEQFFGPGTRLTVL.

This clonotype was picked up a small number of times. The chain links TRBV5-1 to TRBJ2-7, with a weak D call TRBD1 (6 bases). The CDR3 runs 13 residues. With 3 bases removed from V and 2 bases from J, the gap between germline ends came to 9 bases. Germline V gives CDR1 SGHRS, CDR2 YFSETQ. CDR3 coding DNA: TGCGCCAGCAGCTGGGACAAGACCTACGAGCAGTACTTC. This sequence encodes CASSWDKTYEQYF.

This clonotype came up a few times. The V call is TRBV7-8, the J call TRBJ2-2, with D tentatively TRBD1 or TRBD2 (5 bases each). This CDR3 contains 17 residues. With 5 bases removed from V and 4 bases from J, the gap between germline ends came to 20 bases. Germline CDR1 and CDR2: SGHVS and FQNEAQ. CDR3 nucleotides: TGTGCCAGCAGCCCGAAATTGCAGGGAGAGGGCACCGGGGAGCTGTTTTTT. This translates into CASSPKLQGEGTGELFF.

The V call is TRBV7-8, the J call TRBJ1-1, with D unresolved. Germline CDR1 is SGHVS and CDR2 is FQNEAQ. V dropped 1 base and J dropped 8 bases, with 8 bases sitting between them. The CDR3 covers 12 residues. The CDR3 is CASSLGLAEAFF. CDR3 coding DNA: TGTGCCAGCAGCTTAGGGTTGGCGGAAGCTTTCTTT.

The chain combines TRBV6-2 or TRBV6-3 with TRBJ2-3; possible D gene TRBD1, 6 bases. The CDR3 loop spans 16 amino acids. Deletions cut 5 bases from V and 2 bases from J, with 17 bases between. Germline values: CDR1 MNHEY, CDR2 SVGEGT. CDR3 sequence (DNA): TGTGCCAGCAGTCCTCTTTCGGGGACACTCACAGATACGCAGTATTTT. It specifies CASSPLSGTLTDTQYF.

The rearrangement joins TRBV7-2 to TRBJ2-1, with D unresolved. Trimming cost V 5 bases and J 12 bases, with 11 bases left between them. The V gene's germline CDR1 is SGHTA and CDR2 FQGNSA. The CDR3 has 11 amino acids. The CDR3: CASSVTESQFF. Here the CDR3 DNA reads TGTGCCAGCAGCGTGACGGAGTCGCAGTTCTTC.

This clonotype was seen many times. The chain is built from TRBV20-1 and TRBJ2-1, with 11 nucleotides matching TRBD2. CDR3 length: 16 amino acids. The V segment lost 1 base and the J segment 4 bases; nucleotides outside the gene matches: 6. Germline CDR1 is DFQATT and CDR2 is SNEGSKA (reference sequence). This CDR3 is CSARGVGTSGYNEQFF. DNA for the CDR3: TGCAGTGCTAGAGGGGTAGGGACTAGCGGTTACAATGAGCAGTTCTTC.

This clonotype was picked up many times. The rearrangement links TRBV11-1 to TRBJ2-6, with D tentatively TRBD2 (7 bases). Trimming cost V 5 bases and J 0 bases, with 20 bases left between them. Germline lookup yields CDR1 SGHAT and CDR2 FQDESV (reference sequence). The CDR3 is 19 amino acids. This chain's CDR3 is CASSTSDWGPVSGANVLTF. The CDR3 DNA is TGTGCCAGCAGCACTAGCGATTGGGGGCCCGTCTCTGGGGCCAACGTCCTGACTTTC.

This clonotype was seen a few times. The gene calls are TRBV15 and TRBJ1-4; D unresolved. V was trimmed by 1 base and J by 0 bases, leaving 6 bases between them. Germline V gene lookup returns CDR1 LNHNV and CDR2 YYDKDF (reference sequence). The CDR3 length is 15 residues. The CDR3 nucleotides are TGTGCCACCAGCAGAGCCCACGCAACTAATGAAAAACTGTTTTTT. Amino acids: CATSRAHATNEKLFF.

A few counts support this clonotype. The chain has TRBV20-1 and TRBJ2-1, with 9 nucleotides matching TRBD2. This CDR3 is built from 16 residues. Germline values: CDR1 DFQATT, CDR2 SNEGSKA (reference sequence). Losses at the gene ends were 0 bases for V and 4 bases for J; bases not matched to a gene: 7. The CDR3 region has the DNA TGCAGTGCTAGAGATCCCCCCAGCGGGGGGTACAATGAGCAGTTCTTC. This sequence encodes CSARDPPSGGYNEQFF.

The chain uses TRBV7-8 and TRBJ2-5; no clear D gene. This CDR3 contains 16 residues. The germline CDR1 and CDR2 sequences are SGHVS and FQNEAQ. Trimming cost V 1 base and J 1 base, with 13 bases left between them. This CDR3 reads CASSLGVSAGQETQYF. The CDR3 DNA reads TGTGCCAGCAGCTTAGGGGTTTCTGCAGGCCAAGAGACCCAGTACTTC. The full variable domain, with the rest looked up from reference TRBV7-8 and TRBJ2-5, is GAGVSQSPRYKVAKRGQDVALRCDPISGHVSLFWYQQALGQGPEFLTYFQNEAQLDKSGLPSDRFFAERPEGSVSTLKIQRTQQEDSAVYLCASSLGVSAGQETQYFGPGTRLLVL.

The genes are TRBV12-3 or TRBV12-4 and TRBJ2-1; D gene ambiguous. V was cut by 7 bases and J by 5 bases, with 12 bases left in between. The CDR3 spans 13 residues. The CDR3 spells CASKGENNNEQFF. The CDR3 coding sequence is TGTGCCAGCAAGGGTGAGAACAACAATGAGCAGTTCTTC.

This clonotype came up many times. The chain employs TRBV20-1 and TRBJ1-6; D perhaps matches TRBD1 (5 bases). V lost 2 bases, J lost 4 bases, and 12 bases lay in between. Germline loops: CDR1 DFQATT, CDR2 SNEGSKA (reference sequence). This CDR3 has 15 residues. CDR3 protein: CSARLPGTYNSPLHF. In nucleotides, the CDR3 is TGCAGTGCTAGACTCCCCGGGACGTATAATTCACCCCTCCACTTT.

This clonotype was counted only a few times. The chain employs TRBV20-1 and TRBJ1-2; 7 nucleotides align to TRBD1. Per the germline V gene, CDR1 is DFQATT and CDR2 is SNEGSKA (reference sequence). This CDR3 is built from 13 residues. V lost 6 bases and J lost 2; bases outside the gene matches: 6. The CDR3 sequence is CSAPQGGNYGYTF. CDR3 nucleotides: TGCAGTGCGCCTCAGGGGGGCAACTATGGCTACACCTTC.

This clonotype was picked up a small number of times. The rearrangement uses TRBV7-9 and TRBJ2-3, with D hard to call. The V end lost 1 base, the J end lost 2 bases, and 7 bases lay between the germline ends. CDR1 SEHNR and CDR2 FQNEAQ come from the germline V gene (reference sequence). The CDR3 contains 14 residues. CDR3 protein: CASSLGAYTDTQYF. The CDR3, as DNA: TGTGCCAGCAGCTTAGGGGCTTACACAGATACGCAGTATTTT. The full variable domain, rest sourced from reference TRBV7-9 and TRBJ2-3, is DTGVSQNPRHKITKRGQNVTFRCDPISEHNRLYWYRQTLGQGPEFLTYFQNEAQLEKSRLLSDRFSAERPKGSFSTLEIQRTEQGDSAMYLCASSLGAYTDTQYFGPGTRLTVL.

This clonotype has at least ten counts. The chain recombines TRBV20-1 with TRBJ2-5; D not resolved. V was pared by 2 bases and J by 0 bases, with 10 bases between. CDR3 length: 14 residues. Germline V gene data show CDR1 as DFQATT and CDR2 as SNEGSKA (reference sequence). In DNA, the CDR3 is TGCAGTGCTAGATCCCCCATGTACCAAGAGACCCAGTACTTC. This gives the protein CSARSPMYQETQYF.

This clonotype appeared many times. The V and J genes are TRBV29-1 and TRBJ1-6; D is perhaps TRBD1 (6 bases). The V end was cut by 6 bases, the J end by 8 bases, with 14 bases between. The CDR3 loop spans 13 amino acids. Germline assignment: CDR1 SQVTM and CDR2 ANQGSEA. CDR3 in DNA: TGCAGCGTCAGAGGGACACCGGATTCACCCCTCCACTTT. It yields the protein CSVRGTPDSPLHF.

This clonotype was seen many times. V and J are TRBV20-1 and TRBJ1-2; possible D gene TRBD1, 6 bases. From germline, CDR1 is DFQATT and CDR2 SNEGSKA (reference sequence). The CDR3 extends over 12 amino acids. V was pared by 3 bases and J by 3 bases, with 8 bases between. The CDR3 bases are TGCAGTGCTAGGGGGGCGCACTATGGCTACACCTTC. Amino acid sequence: CSARGAHYGYTF.

This clonotype was recorded at least ten times. The CDR3 coding sequence is TGCAGTGCTAGCTCGCGACAGGGCACCAATGAGCAGTTCTTC. Translation gives CSASSRQGTNEQFF. The chain is built from TRBV20-1 and TRBJ2-1; TRBD1 agrees at 7 bases. Germline trimming cut 3 bases from V and 6 bases from J; bases unmatched to any gene: 8. The germline CDR1 and CDR2 sequences are DFQATT and SNEGSKA (reference sequence). This CDR3 region has 14 residues.

This clonotype was observed a few times. J is TRBJ2-3 and V is TRBV5-1; 9 nucleotides match TRBD1. The length of the CDR3 is 14 residues. Unmatched junction bases numbered 2, after V lost 3 bases and J lost 3 bases. The germline gives CDR1 SGHRS, CDR2 YFSETQ. The DNA for the CDR3 is TGCGCCAGCAGCTGGACAGGGGCTACAGATACGCAGTATTTT. Encoded protein: CASSWTGATDTQYF.